This T cell receptor beta chain was identified during a study of blood T cells in healthy people across ages. There are 13 residues in the CDR3. The germline V gene encodes CDR1 SGHDN and CDR2 FVKESK. Deletions cut 1 base from V and 13 bases from J, with 14 bases between. A sample-barcoded 5' primer and a J-beta primer mix were used in a second PCR of roughly 6 to 11 cycles. All cDNA molecules were each tagged by a template-switch adaptor with 12 random nucleotides. In TCRdb, the 5' RACE reads were re-called with MiXCR into one record per CDR3 protein. Here the sample spans 1.4 million or so distinct CDR3 sequences, roughly 43% being singletons.

The sequence was obtained from a woman younger than 30 in good health. This chain connects TRBV14 to TRBJ2-1; possibly TRBD2 for D (6 bases). Sequenced material: blood. CDR3 sequence: CASSQGTNSRQFF. The DNA for the CDR3 is TGTGCCAGCAGCCAAGGGACTAACTCGCGTCAGTTCTTC.